Shown below are 8 T cell receptor beta chains from a single sample sequenced in a study of T-cell memory formation after mild COVID-19. TCRdb re-called the 5' RACE reads with MiXCR, one entry per CDR3 protein. Among 190,000 or so distinct CDR3 sequences, around 27% were seen once, and the ten largest hold more than 9.5%. The sequenced sample consisted of PBMCs or a T cell subset sorted from them (not recorded which). These receptors all come from an adult woman who had mild COVID-19 (a few samples of this study predate the infection). Cell type and time point are not known.

The chain uses TRBV2 and TRBJ2-5, with unresolved D. There are 12 residues in the CDR3. V was pared by 7 bases and J by 4 bases, with 10 bases between. Germline-derived CDR1 and CDR2 are SNHLY and FYNNEI. The CDR3 loop reads CASTVGLETQYF. The CDR3 DNA follows: TGTGCCAGCACCGTGGGGTTAGAGACCCAGTACTTC.

This clonotype was seen at least ten times. This chain uses TRBV6-6 with TRBJ1-2; 7 bases align to TRBD1. This CDR3 is built from 13 residues. The V and J ends lost 6 bases and 3 bases, in that order; junction bases with no gene match: 4. The germline V gene has CDR1 MNHNY and CDR2 SVGAGI (reference sequence). The CDR3 spells CASSPTGDYGYTF. For the CDR3, the DNA is TGTGCCAGCAGCCCCACAGGGGACTATGGCTACACCTTC.

The CDR3 reads CSVEDRASGRPRRTDTQYF. CDR3 nucleotide sequence: TGCAGCGTTGAAGATCGGGCCAGCGGGCGCCCCCGGCGCACAGATACGCAGTATTTT. This chain joins TRBV29-1 and TRBJ2-3, with D possibly matching TRBD2 (6 bases). Per germline, CDR1 SQVTM and CDR2 ANQGSEA. This CDR3 spans 19 amino acids. The V gene lost 0 bases and the J gene lost 1 base, with 23 bases spanning the gap.

This clonotype was picked up a small number of times. The chain recombines TRBV20-1 with TRBJ2-7; 13 bases line up with TRBD2. The germline CDR1 and CDR2 sequences are DFQATT and SNEGSKA (reference sequence). J lost 8 bases, V lost 0 bases, and 10 bases had no gene match. The CDR3 covers 16 residues. CDR3 nucleotide sequence: TGCAGTGCTAGAGATTGGGGGACTAGCGGGATCGTCAAGCAGTACTTC. Translated, it gives CSARDWGTSGIVKQYF.

This clonotype was recorded a few times. The V call is TRBV29-1, the J call TRBJ1-2; a possible D gene is TRBD1 (5 bases). This CDR3 has 12 residues. Germline lookup yields CDR1 SQVTM and CDR2 ANQGSEA. V was trimmed by 6 bases and J by 7 bases, leaving 15 bases between them. The CDR3 bases are TGCAGCGTCTTTCGGCAGGGTGGTGGCTACACCTTC. It codes for CSVFRQGGGYTF.

This clonotype is a singleton in its sample. The gene calls are TRBV7-2 and TRBJ2-5; no firm D call. Germline values: CDR1 SGHTA, CDR2 FQGNSA. The CDR3 has 14 amino acids. The V end was cut by 1 base, the J end by 1 base, with 7 bases between. CDR3 nucleotides: TGTGCCAGCAGCTTAGGTGAACTCCAAGAGACCCAGTACTTC. Translating it yields CASSLGELQETQYF.

This clonotype was counted a few times. The chain recombines TRBV6-5 with TRBJ2-7, with unresolved D. Trimming took 0 bases from V and 1 from J, leaving 10 bases between them. CDR1 and CDR2 (germline): MNHEY, SVGAGI. The CDR3 contains 15 residues. The DNA for the CDR3 is TGTGCCAGCAGTTACTCGAGCAGAGGTTCCTACGAGCAGTACTTC. This encodes CASSYSSRGSYEQYF.

The V and J genes are TRBV6-5 and TRBJ1-2, with TRBD1 as a possible D gene (5 bases). Trimming left V 0 bases short and J 1 base short, with 12 bases between. Germline V gene lookup returns CDR1 MNHEY and CDR2 SVGAGI. The CDR3 totals 16 residues. CDR3 in DNA: TGTGCCAGCAGTTACTCTCTCCGACAGTATAACTATGGCTACACCTTC. It translates to CASSYSLRQYNYGYTF.